This T cell receptor beta chain was sequenced in a study of T cell repertoires in cytomegalovirus infection. For the study at large: CMV epitopes in the study were HLA-C-restricted (recently identified) and HLA-B-restricted (well studied). Public TCR beta signatures were indicative of both CMV infection and a matching HLA type.

As regards this clonotype: As yet, its antigen is unknown.

TCRdb used MiXCR to reprocess the reads, holding one entry per CDR3 protein. The sample yields 550,000 to 850,000 distinct CDR3 sequences, approximately 33% seen once. V was pared by 4 bases and J by 0 bases, with 9 bases of the junction left unmatched. Per germline, CDR1 LGHNA and CDR2 YSLEER. This CDR3 spans 17 amino acids. Study-level points and caveats: Based on cumulative public TCR beta family frequency, carriers of CMV plus the relevant HLA were identified. What dominated the ex vivo response were HLA-C-restricted CMV-specific TCR beta clonotypes.

This clonotype was obtained from a human donor in good health (CMV status not recorded). Some clones in this sample may be carry-over from other donors' samples. The sample consisted of cultured PBMCs, taken from culture after CMV antigen stimulation. The chain uses TRBV4-3 and TRBJ2-3, with 8 positions matching TRBD1. Here the CDR3 reads CASSRQTGGSSTDTQYF. In nucleotides, the CDR3 is TGCGCCAGCAGCCGACAAACAGGGGGGAGTAGCACAGATACGCAGTATTTT.